This TCR beta chain was recorded in a study of cytomegalovirus exposure and HLA in healthy donors. Amplification used 60 Vbeta primers and 13 Jbeta primers. Measured with immunoSEQ multiplex PCR; TCRdb has only the in-frame clones, and not every one. This table holds 150,000 to 200,000 clones, 82% found once. This clone was seen many times. The CDR3 sequence is 13 residues long. V gave up 3 bases and J gave up 4 bases; unmatched junction bases: 4. Germline CDR1 reads SGHDT; CDR2 reads YYEEEE. This chain uses TRBV5-6 with TRBJ2-7, with 7 bases aligning to TRBD1. Sequencing used PBMCs. The sequence was collected from a man aged 45-60 years in good health and CMV-seropositive. Here the CDR3 DNA reads TGTGCCAGCAGCTCGACAGGGCGGTACGAGCAGTACTTC. Its protein product is CASSSTGRYEQYF.